Below are 5 T cell receptor beta chains sequenced from a single sample in a study of regulatory T cells in long-lasting Graves disease. Arm-PCR with iRepertoire HTBI primers amplified the CDR3 regions for these TCR beta libraries. Using its own MiXCR run on the multiplex PCR reads, TCRdb lists one record per CDR3 protein. The sample includes a few hundred thousand distinct CDR3 sequences, 15% to 20% of them seen just once. This sample's time point: newly diagnosed GD, antithyroid drugs for less than 3 months. Generation of the TCR library employed RNA extracted from PBMCs. These data were also filed under a second study, of T cells in Graves' hyperthyroidism and ophthalmopathy.

The source was peripheral blood mononuclear cells (PBMCs), collected at new diagnosis, from a patient treated with antithyroid drugs. Receptor source: a woman aged 18-29 years with Graves disease.

This clonotype came up many times. The gene calls are TRBV27 and TRBJ1-1, with 7 bases fitting TRBD1. V lost 6 bases to trimming and J lost 2 bases; unmatched junction nucleotides: 9. This CDR3 is 15 amino acids long. CDR1 MNHEY and CDR2 SMNVEV come from the germline V gene (reference sequence). This CDR3 is CASSRRQGTNTEAFF. CDR3 DNA sequence: TGTGCCAGCAGCCGTCGACAGGGTACAAACACTGAAGCTTTCTTT.

In regard to this clonotype: A much larger clone differs by one base, so this may be a read error. The V call is TRBV29-1, the J call TRBJ2-2; 10 positions match TRBD1. Germline CDR1 and CDR2: SQVTM and ANQGSEA. The CDR3 length is 16 residues. The V segment lost 1 base and the J segment 6 bases; nucleotides outside the gene matches: 8. The CDR3 nucleotides are TGCAGCGTTGAAGGCAGAGGACAGGGGGGCGCCGGGGAGCTGTTTTTT. Translation: CSVEGRGQGGAGELFF.

This clonotype appeared many times. This chain links TRBV20-1 with TRBJ2-7; D is undetermined. Germline-derived CDR1 and CDR2 are DFQATT and SNEGSKA (reference sequence). V lost 6 bases to trimming and J lost 2 bases, with 8 bases between them. CDR3 length: 11 amino acids. The CDR3 reads CSANPTYEQYF. The CDR3, as DNA: TGCAGTGCGAACCCTACCTACGAGCAGTACTTC.

This clonotype appeared a few times. The chain couples TRBV4-2 to TRBJ1-5; D is perhaps TRBD1 (6 bases). The CDR3 runs to 16 residues. Trimming removed 1 base at V and 4 bases at J, with 14 bases between. Germline V CDR1 and CDR2: LGHNA, YNFKEQ. The CDR3 DNA follows: TGTGCCAGCAGCCAAGGTACCGGGACACTGAATCAGCCCCAGCATTTT. It encodes CASSQGTGTLNQPQHF.

This clonotype was seen repeatedly, ten times or more. The J gene is TRBJ2-1, the V gene TRBV18; the D is unclear. Trimming stripped 2 bases from V and 7 bases from J, with 12 bases between. The CDR3 length is 14 residues. Germline V gives CDR1 KGHSH, CDR2 LQKENI. The DNA for the CDR3 is TGTGCCAGCTCACCATCGGCAGTTACAAATGAGCAGTTCTTC. Translating it yields CASSPSAVTNEQFF. The full variable domain, its missing parts supplied by reference TRBV18 and TRBJ2-1, is NAGVMQNPRHLVRRRGQEARLRCSPMKGHSHVYWYRQLPEEGLKFMVYLQKENIIDESGMPKERFSAEFPKEGPSILRIQQVVRGDSAAYFCASSPSAVTNEQFFGPGTRLTVL.